The clone carrying this T cell receptor (beta chain) was found a few times. These data are taken from a study of patients and donors after allogeneic stem cell transplantation. TCRdb re-called the RT-PCR reads through MiXCR, storing one row per CDR3 protein. This repertoire shows about 960,000 distinct CDR3 sequences, 18% found once; its top ten account for roughly 6%. Germline CDR1 reads DFQATT; CDR2 reads SNEGSKA (reference sequence). V was pared by 2 bases and J by 7 bases, with 8 bases of the junction left unmatched. The CDR3 covers 14 residues. V and J are TRBV20-1 and TRBJ2-3, with 8 bases identical to TRBD1. The receptor comes from a human donor who was either an allogeneic HSCT recipient or a stem cell or donor lymphocyte infusion donor (not recorded which). It is not recorded whose cells these are; they may come from a transplant donor. The specimen sequenced was blood, either unsorted or a sorted T cell fraction (not recorded which). CDR3 in amino acids: CSARTSDRVYTQYF. DNA for the CDR3: TGCAGTGCTAGAACCTCGGACAGGGTTTATACGCAGTATTTT.